The 10 T cell receptor beta chains listed next were all sequenced from one sample in a study of technical replicates of blood from several donors. Sequenced by immunoSEQ multiplex PCR; TCRdb stores in-frame clones only, minus some. The repertoire holds tens of thousands of clones, with 85% to 95% as singletons. Source material: T cells isolated from PBMCs. The receptors stem from a human donor in good health.

In its sample, this clone was seen once. The gene calls are TRBV30 and TRBJ1-2; D call uncertain. The germline V and J ends were trimmed by 3 bases and 2 bases, with 10 bases remaining between them. The V gene's germline CDR1 is GTSNPN and CDR2 SVGIG (reference sequence). This CDR3 is 13 amino acids long. The CDR3 protein is CAWRAVANYGYTF. The DNA of the CDR3 is TGTGCCTGGAGAGCGGTGGCCAACTATGGCTACACCTTC.

The chain employs TRBV5-1 and TRBJ2-3; D is possibly TRBD2 (6 bases). The CDR3 consists of 15 residues. Germline-derived CDR1 and CDR2 are SGHRS and YFSETQ. With 1 base removed from V and 1 base from J, the gap between germline ends came to 10 bases. CDR3 sequence (DNA): TGCGCCAGCAGCTTGATAACGGGGGGCACAGATACGCAGTATTTT. As protein: CASSLITGGTDTQYF.

V usage is TRBV6-5 and J usage is TRBJ2-7, with 7 bases matching TRBD1. Germline V lookup: CDR1 MNHEY, CDR2 SVGAGI. V trimming: 0 bases; J trimming: 3 bases; junction bases outside the gene matches: 5. This CDR3 comprises 15 residues. The CDR3 region is CASSYSSGQFYEQYF. The CDR3 DNA follows: TGTGCCAGCAGTTACTCGTCGGGACAGTTCTACGAGCAGTACTTC.

In nucleotides, the CDR3 is TGTGCCAGCAGGACCCGGGGCAATGAGCAGTTCTTC. Encoded protein: CASRTRGNEQFF. V is TRBV6-5 and J is TRBJ2-1; the D gene is possibly TRBD2 (5 bases). The CDR3 loop spans 12 amino acids. Trimming removed 6 bases at V and 6 bases at J, with 9 bases between. Germline V gene sequence: CDR1 MNHEY, CDR2 SVGAGI.

The chain couples TRBV7-8 to TRBJ2-1, with a weak D call TRBD2 (5 bases). Trimming pared 5 bases from V and 0 bases from J, leaving 11 bases between. The CDR3 loop spans 15 amino acids. Germline assignment: CDR1 SGHVS and CDR2 FQNEAQ. The CDR3: CASSRSGSSYNEQFF. In DNA form, the CDR3 reads TGTGCCAGCAGCCGCAGCGGAAGCTCCTACAATGAGCAGTTCTTC.

The rearrangement uses TRBV25-1 and TRBJ2-3; the D is unclear. The CDR3 extends over 13 amino acids. Germline V gives CDR1 MGHDK, CDR2 SYGVNS. Trimming cost V 1 base and J 4 bases, with 6 bases left between them. The CDR3 coding sequence is TGTGCCAGCAGTGAATTTGTAGCAGATACGCAGTATTTT. This encodes CASSEFVADTQYF.

V is TRBV4-1 and J is TRBJ1-1; tentatively, D is TRBD1 (5 bases). V was clipped by 4 bases and J by 3 bases, with 15 bases between them. This CDR3 contains 15 residues. The germline V gene encodes CDR1 MGHRA and CDR2 YSYEKL. The CDR3 sequence is CASSPLGRGDTEAFF. The CDR3 coding sequence is TGCGCCAGCAGCCCCCTGGGGCGGGGTGACACTGAAGCTTTCTTT.

The chain recombines TRBV9 with TRBJ1-6; 9 nucleotides agree with TRBD1. Germline CDR1 SGDLS, CDR2 YYNGEE. The J segment lost 4 bases and the V segment lost 0 bases, leaving 5 bases of the junction unmatched. The CDR3 spans 17 residues. The CDR3 region is CASSVETGGSYNSPLHF. CDR3 bases: TGTGCCAGCAGCGTAGAGACAGGGGGTAGTTATAATTCACCCCTCCACTTT.

The J gene is TRBJ1-2, the V gene TRBV18, with 7 bases matching TRBD1. CDR1 and CDR2 (germline): KGHSH, LQKENI. The CDR3 spans 14 residues. Unmatched junction bases numbered 4, after V lost 6 bases and J lost 0 bases. Here the CDR3 reads CASSPGQSNYGYTF. In DNA form, the CDR3 reads TGTGCCAGCTCGCCGGGACAGTCTAACTATGGCTACACCTTC.

The chain links TRBV10-3 to TRBJ1-5; a possible D gene is TRBD1 (6 bases). Looked up from germline, CDR1 is ENHRY and CDR2 is SYGVKD. The CDR3 extends over 14 amino acids. V shed 10 bases and J shed 5 bases, with 18 bases lying between them. The CDR3 region is CATGTQRGDQPQHF. In nucleotides, the CDR3 is TGTGCCACCGGGACACAGCGAGGGGATCAGCCCCAGCATTTT.